The 9 T cell receptor beta chains reported below all come from one sample, sequenced in a study of Graves' ophthalmopathy and Graves' hyperthyroidism. The study amplified TCR beta CDR3 regions using RNA transcripts. The first round was an RT-PCR with HTBI primers, and the second round was a multiplex PCR. TCRdb itself ran the multiplex PCR reads through MiXCR, one entry per CDR3 protein. The data show around 1,000,000 distinct CDR3 sequences, less than 45% seen once. The sample was peripheral blood or thyroid tissue (not recorded which). These receptors all stem from an adult man with Graves' hyperthyroidism.

This clonotype was observed a few times. The chain is built from TRBV9 and TRBJ1-4; no reliable D call. Trimming shortened V by 3 bases and J by 8 bases, and 20 bases separated the two germline ends. Germline CDR1 and CDR2: SGDLS and YYNGEE. This CDR3 comprises 16 residues. CDR3 coding DNA: TGTGCCAGCAGCGACGCCGGATCCGGGGTAGGGGAAAAACTGTTTTTT. It translates to CASSDAGSGVGEKLFF.

Points on this clonotype: A much larger clone differs from this one at a single base, so this may be a read error. V usage is TRBV9 and J usage is TRBJ1-5; D is unclear. Germline V lookup: CDR1 SGDLS, CDR2 YYNGEE. The CDR3 is 15 amino acids. The DNA for the CDR3 is TGTGCCAGCAGCGGAGGAATTGATAGCAGTCAGCCCCAGCATTTT. Residues: CASSGGIDSSQPQHF.

This chain links TRBV5-5 with TRBJ2-2; unclear D gene. Germline-derived CDR1 and CDR2 are SGHKS and YYEKEE (reference sequence). CDR3 length: 12 residues. Trimming stripped 5 bases from V and 5 bases from J, with 7 bases between. The CDR3 reads CASRHVTGELFF. The CDR3 DNA is TGTGCCAGCAGACACGTTACCGGGGAGCTGTTTTTT.

This clonotype appeared many times. V gene TRBV12-3 or TRBV12-4 combines with J gene TRBJ2-5; the match to TRBD1 covers 8 bases. The CDR3 totals 15 residues. V lost 3 bases, J lost 5 bases, and 8 bases stayed unmatched. For the CDR3, the DNA is TGTGCCAGCAGTTTCCAACAGGGGGGCAGGGAGACCCAGTACTTC. Translating it yields CASSFQQGGRETQYF.

On this clonotype itself: A read error may explain this, as a much larger clone is one base away. No conserved phenylalanine or tryptophan ends this CDR3, so it is likely a read error. The rearrangement joins TRBV7-2 to TRBJ1-1; tentatively, D is TRBD1 (6 bases). Looked up from germline, CDR1 is SGHTA and CDR2 is FQGNSA. Trimming removed 2 bases from V and 2 bases from J, with 12 bases in between. This CDR3 has 15 residues. The CDR3 coding sequence is TGTGCCAGCAGCTTATCGGGGGGGCCTAACACTGAAGCTTTCCTT. Its protein is CASSLSGGPNTEAFL.

This clonotype was found a few times. The chain links TRBV5-8 to TRBJ2-7; unclear D gene. CDR3 length: 13 amino acids. V lost 1 base, J lost 3 bases, and 8 bases lay in between. Germline-derived CDR1 and CDR2 are SGHTS and YDEGEE. CDR3 protein: CASSLWQDYEQYF. The CDR3 nucleotides read TGTGCCAGCAGCTTGTGGCAGGACTACGAGCAGTACTTC.

This rearrangement joins TRBV5-1 to TRBJ2-5, with D hard to call. The CDR3 has 13 amino acids. Germline CDR1 reads SGHRS; CDR2 reads YFSETQ. The V and J ends lost 3 bases and 6 bases respectively, with 12 bases between them. The chain's CDR3 is CASSSAPEKTQYF. Here the CDR3 DNA reads TGCGCCAGCAGCTCAGCCCCCGAGAAGACCCAGTACTTC.

This chain uses TRBV10-3 with TRBJ2-7; 7 nucleotides line up with TRBD1. The CDR3 consists of 13 residues. The junction had 7 bases not matched to a gene; V was cut back by 10 bases and J by 1 base. Germline loops: CDR1 ENHRY, CDR2 SYGVKD. In DNA form, the CDR3 reads TGTGCCAACAGACAGGGAAATTCCTACGAGCAGTACTTC. Its translation is CANRQGNSYEQYF.

The chain joins TRBV7-8 to TRBJ2-7; TRBD1 aligns across 11 bases. Germline V gene sequence: CDR1 SGHVS, CDR2 FQNEAQ. The CDR3 length is 15 residues. J gave up 3 bases and V 5 bases, and 6 bases lay outside the gene matches. CDR3 nucleotides: TGTGCCAGCAGCCAGGGACAGGGGGGCCACTACGAGCAGTACTTC. Translated, it gives CASSQGQGGHYEQYF.